This T cell receptor beta chain was identified during a study of blood T cell repertoires in COVID-19. Study-level background: Material from acute and convalescent COVID-19 was sourced from the United States, Italy and Spain. From T cells, B-cell-depleted T cells, or PBMCs came the material, which was cDNA or gDNA.

As originally analysed: Amplifying reference gene primers gave estimates of nucleated cell counts. The table came from immunoSEQ multiplex PCR; TCRdb's copy has only in-frame clones and leaves some out. V, J and clone size reflect that table, while D and trimming were determined from the DNA. Among 150,000 to 200,000 clones listed, about 75% were seen once. Between the trimmed V and J ends, which lost 3 bases and 6 bases, there was a span of 24 bases. Germline V CDR1 and CDR2: DFQATT, SNEGSKA (reference sequence). CDR3 length: 17 amino acids. This clonotype was obtained from a woman aged 70-85 years with acute or convalescent COVID-19. The sample comprised peripheral blood. V and J are TRBV20-1 and TRBJ1-5; perhaps TRBD1 as D (5 bases). CDR3 nucleotide sequence: TGCAGTGCTAGTGCGCAGGGAGGGGACGTTGCGAGTCAGCCCCAGCATTTT. This gives the protein CSASAQGGDVASQPQHF.